One T cell receptor (beta chain) is described in this entry. This entry belongs to a study of OX40 agonist ivuxolimab in advanced cancers. Blood was sampled at baseline, cycle 4 day 1, and cycle 7 day 1. CDR3 length equals 16 residues. V shed 6 bases and J shed 3 bases, with 18 bases lying between them. From germline, CDR1 is MNHEY and CDR2 SMNVEV (reference sequence). Sequenced by immunoSEQ multiplex PCR; TCRdb stores in-frame clones only, minus some. Found here are about 18,000 clones, about three quarters of them singletons; the top ten hold under 30%. The receptor was isolated from an adult with an advanced solid tumor such as melanoma, head and neck, liver or kidney cancer. This chain links TRBV27 with TRBJ2-1; maybe TRBD2 (6 bases). Sequences were derived from CD4+ or CD8+ T cells sorted from blood, sampled in a trial of the OX40 agonist ivuxolimab. The CDR3 protein is CASSHYLGGIYNEQFF. CDR3 bases: TGTGCCAGCAGCCATTATCTGGGCGGGATCTACAATGAGCAGTTCTTC.